This TCR beta chain was recovered during a study of identical twins. This clonotype was seen a handful of times. Germline lookup yields CDR1 DFQATT and CDR2 SNEGSKA (reference sequence). There are 12 residues in the CDR3. Trimming took 6 bases from V and 7 from J, leaving 13 bases between them. In TCRdb, the 5' RACE reads were re-called with MiXCR into one record per CDR3 protein. The sample holds approximately 700,000 distinct CDR3 sequences; roughly 18% are singletons and the top ten take roughly 14%. This sample was also put to use in a study of T cells expressing NK-cell markers. According to that study: Roughly six of the donors carried dominant NKG2C+ clonotypes that took up roughly 1.0-8% of their CD8+ T cells.

The V and J genes are TRBV20-1 and TRBJ2-1; D not resolved. This sequence was found in a woman between 18 and 29 years old in good health. The material sequenced was PBMCs. The CDR3 sequence is CSARKLENEQFF. The CDR3 nucleotides read TGCAGTGCCCGGAAATTGGAGAATGAGCAGTTCTTC.